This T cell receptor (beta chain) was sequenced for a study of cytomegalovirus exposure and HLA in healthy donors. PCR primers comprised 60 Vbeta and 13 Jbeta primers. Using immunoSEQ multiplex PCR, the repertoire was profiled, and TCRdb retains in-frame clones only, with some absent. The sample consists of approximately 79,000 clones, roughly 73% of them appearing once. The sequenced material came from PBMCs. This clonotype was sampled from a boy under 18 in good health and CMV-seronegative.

This CDR3 is CASSSRTTSYNEQFF. The CDR3 DNA is TGTGCCAGCAGCTCCCGGACTACATCCTACAATGAGCAGTTCTTC. The chain couples TRBV6-6 to TRBJ2-1; D is possibly TRBD2 (6 bases). Per germline, CDR1 MNHNY and CDR2 SVGAGI (reference sequence). Trimming stripped 6 bases from V and 1 base from J, with 13 bases between. The CDR3 has 15 residues.